These 24 T cell receptor beta chains were sequenced from one sample in a study of T-cell memory formation after mild COVID-19. TCRdb redid the calling of the 5' RACE reads with MiXCR, one entry per CDR3 protein. The table lists around 390,000 distinct CDR3 sequences, about 16% of them singletons. Sequenced input: PBMCs or a T cell subset sorted from them (not recorded which). The receptors here all came from a man between 18 and 35 years old who had mild COVID-19 (a few samples of this study predate the infection). Cell type and time point are not known.

The rearrangement links TRBV29-1 to TRBJ1-2, with D possibly TRBD1 on 5 matching bases. V gave up 5 bases and J gave up 4 bases, with 8 bases separating them. The CDR3 is 11 amino acids. Germline V CDR1 and CDR2: SQVTM, ANQGSEA. The CDR3 loop reads CSVWGPYGYTF. The CDR3, as DNA: TGCAGCGTTTGGGGACCCTATGGCTACACCTTC.

The chain links TRBV28 to TRBJ2-7; 8 bases map to TRBD1. The CDR3 is 13 amino acids. The germline V gene encodes CDR1 MDHEN and CDR2 SYDVKM. Trimming at V came to 5 bases and at J to 4 bases, leaving 4 bases not matched to a gene. In DNA form, the CDR3 reads TGTGCCAGCAGTGGACAGGGAACATACGAGCAGTACGTC. Amino acids: CASSGQGTYEQYV.

This clonotype turned up a few times. The chain uses TRBV7-9 and TRBJ1-5; tentative D call: TRBD1 (6 bases). The CDR3 has 13 amino acids. Germline CDR1 and CDR2: SEHNR and FQNEAQ (reference sequence). Trimming removed 5 bases from V and 9 bases from J, with 14 bases in between. The CDR3 spells CASSPITGWPQHF. For the CDR3, the DNA is TGTGCCAGCAGCCCCATCACAGGGTGGCCCCAGCATTTT.

This clonotype was seen many times. The CDR3 DNA sequence: TGCGCCAGCAGCTTGGAAGGACAGGGGGCGCGGTGGTCTGGGGCCAACGTCCTGACTTTC. Encoded protein: CASSLEGQGARWSGANVLTF. The chain carries TRBV5-1 and TRBJ2-6; TRBD1 agrees at 11 bases. The junction had 9 bases not matched to a gene; V was cut back by 0 bases and J by 1 base. Germline CDR1 and CDR2: SGHRS and YFSETQ. The CDR3 sequence is 20 residues long.

This chain uses TRBV20-1 with TRBJ1-5, with D perhaps TRBD1 (6 bases). The germline V gene encodes CDR1 DFQATT and CDR2 SNEGSKA (reference sequence). The CDR3 totals 14 residues. Trimming took 1 base from V and 7 from J, leaving 14 bases between them. The CDR3 region is CSARALQGPQPQHF. The CDR3 bases are TGCAGTGCTAGAGCGTTGCAGGGGCCCCAGCCCCAGCATTTT.

In its sample, this clonotype was seen a few times. The chain carries TRBV23-1 and TRBJ2-1, with 14 nucleotides matching TRBD2. TRBV23-1 is filed as an ORF, its function uncertain. This CDR3 region has 16 residues. V was pared by 7 bases and J by 7 bases, with 9 bases of the junction left unmatched. CDR3 amino acids: CASIPETSGGVNEQFF. The CDR3 nucleotides are TGCGCCAGCATACCAGAGACTAGCGGGGGGGTGAATGAGCAGTTCTTC.

This clonotype occurred a few times. CDR3 coding DNA: TGTGCCAGCAGCCTTGAACAGGGTGACACCGGGGAGCTGTTTTTT. It translates to CASSLEQGDTGELFF. The chain employs TRBV4-2 and TRBJ2-2, with a tentative D call TRBD1 (6 bases). This CDR3 is 15 amino acids long. Germline CDR1 is LGHNA and CDR2 is YNFKEQ. V lost 4 bases, J lost 3 bases, and 12 bases lay in between.

The chain recombines TRBV29-1 with TRBJ1-2; 7 nucleotides align to TRBD1. CDR3 length: 12 amino acids. Germline CDR1 and CDR2: SQVTM and ANQGSEA. V lost 7 bases, J lost 8 bases, and 10 bases stayed unmatched. CDR3 sequence (DNA): TGCAGCGCAGGGGGGACAGTAGAAGGCTACACCTTC. It specifies CSAGGTVEGYTF.

The rearrangement uses TRBV4-1 and TRBJ1-1; 7 bases agree with TRBD1. This CDR3 has 14 amino acids. Unmatched junction bases numbered 9, after V lost 2 bases and J lost 9 bases. In germline, CDR1 is MGHRA, CDR2 YSYEKL. CDR3 nucleotide sequence: TGCGCCAGCAGCCAATCAAACAGGGGCCTAAAAGCTTTCTTT. Amino acids: CASSQSNRGLKAFF.

This clonotype has a handful of counts. The chain employs TRBV5-1 and TRBJ1-1; no clear D. V was pared by 4 bases and J by 1 base, with 11 bases between. The V gene's germline CDR1 is SGHRS and CDR2 YFSETQ. The CDR3 loop spans 14 amino acids. CDR3 protein: CASSQPGKNTEAFF. CDR3 nucleotide sequence: TGCGCCAGCAGCCAGCCCGGGAAGAACACTGAAGCTTTCTTT.

The V and J genes are TRBV5-8 and TRBJ1-2; D unclear. The CDR3 sequence is 10 residues long. The V end was cut by 4 bases, the J end by 5 bases, with 3 bases between. Germline loops: CDR1 SGHTS, CDR2 YDEGEE. This CDR3 is CASSHYGYTF. CDR3 bases: TGTGCCAGCAGCCATTATGGCTACACCTTC.

The chain couples TRBV6-6 to TRBJ1-6; D may be TRBD1 (5 bases). Between the trimmed V and J ends, which lost 2 bases and 7 bases, there was a span of 15 bases. The CDR3 runs to 16 residues. CDR1 and CDR2 (germline): MNHNY, SVGAGI (reference sequence). CDR3 amino acids: CASSYAAGNRNSPLHF. As DNA, the CDR3 is TGTGCCAGCAGTTACGCGGCTGGTAACAGGAATTCACCCCTCCACTTT.

This chain joins TRBV14 and TRBJ2-7, with D possibly being TRBD1 (6 bases). From germline, CDR1 is SGHDN and CDR2 FVKESK. V was trimmed by 8 bases and J by 5 bases, leaving 16 bases between them. This CDR3 region has 13 residues. DNA for the CDR3: TGTGCCAGCGCCAGGGGCGAATGGGACGAGCAGTACTTC. This gives the protein CASARGEWDEQYF.

The CDR3 coding sequence is TGTGCCAGCTCGGAGAGGAGGGGAGATACGCAGTATTTT. As protein: CASSERRGDTQYF. The chain is built from TRBV18 and TRBJ2-3; D might be TRBD2 (6 bases). Per the germline V gene, CDR1 is KGHSH and CDR2 is LQKENI. V lost 6 bases and J lost 5, with 12 bases in between. The CDR3 consists of 13 residues.

The sample holds a few counts of this clonotype. The chain has TRBV3-1 and TRBJ2-3, with TRBD2 identical over 14 bases. Looked up from germline, CDR1 is LGHDT and CDR2 is YNNKEL (reference sequence). J lost 2 bases, V lost 4 bases, and 5 bases had no gene match. CDR3 size: 17 residues. The CDR3 DNA reads as TGTGCCAGCAGCCTCGGACTAGCGGGGGGTCCCACAGATACGCAGTATTTT. It codes for CASSLGLAGGPTDTQYF.

The chain joins TRBV4-2 to TRBJ1-5; the D is unclear. The CDR3 is 14 residues long. Per germline, CDR1 LGHNA and CDR2 YNFKEQ. Trimming stripped 3 bases from V and 4 bases from J, with 10 bases between. The CDR3: CASSQDAKNQPQHF. The CDR3 region has the DNA TGTGCCAGCAGCCAGGACGCTAAAAATCAGCCCCAGCATTTT.

This clonotype showed up just a few times. J is TRBJ2-2 and V is TRBV5-1; 7 bases are shared with TRBD2. The CDR3 consists of 15 residues. The J segment lost 4 bases and the V segment lost 6 bases, leaving 9 bases of the junction unmatched. CDR1 is SGHRS, CDR2 YFSETQ, per germline. In DNA form, the CDR3 reads TGCGCCAGCACCACCAGCGGGGTCAGCACCGGGGAGCTGTTTTTT. Translation: CASTTSGVSTGELFF. Filled out from reference TRBV5-1 and TRBJ2-2, the complete variable domain reads KAGVTQTPRYLIKTRGQQVTLSCSPISGHRSVSWYQQTPGQGLQFLFEYFSETQRNKGNFPGRFSGRQFSNSRSEMNVSTLELGDSALYLCASTTSGVSTGELFFGEGSRLTVL.

Only a few counts were recorded for this clonotype. This chain connects TRBV28 to TRBJ2-1; no clear D. This CDR3 is 12 amino acids long. The ends were cut back, 1 base at V and 7 bases at J, with 5 bases in the middle. Germline lookup yields CDR1 MDHEN and CDR2 SYDVKM. The CDR3 loop is CASSLYVNEQFF. The CDR3 DNA reads TGTGCCAGCAGTTTATACGTTAATGAGCAGTTCTTC. Full variable domain (missing parts from reference TRBV28 and TRBJ2-1): DVKVTQSSRYLVKRTGEKVFLECVQDMDHENMFWYRQDPGLGLRLIYFSYDVKMKEKGDIPEGYSVSREKKERFSLILESASTNQTSMYLCASSLYVNEQFFGPGTRLTVL.

The chain is built from TRBV6-6 and TRBJ2-6; D uncertain. Between the trimmed V and J ends, which lost 7 bases and 2 bases, there was a span of 12 bases. Germline lookup yields CDR1 MNHNY and CDR2 SVGAGI (reference sequence). This CDR3 is 15 amino acids long. CDR3 nucleotide sequence: TGTGCCAGCACCCAGACTGCTGCTGGGGCCAACGTCCTGACTTTC. Amino acid sequence: CASTQTAAGANVLTF.

This clonotype has just a few counts. V usage is TRBV7-2 and J usage is TRBJ1-3; weak D call: TRBD1 (5 bases). The CDR3 totals 12 residues. Trimming pared 5 bases from V and 12 bases from J, leaving 14 bases between. Germline V CDR1 and CDR2: SGHTA, FQGNSA. CDR3: CASSPSGGVIYF. CDR3 bases: TGTGCCAGCAGCCCCTCGGGGGGAGTCATATATTTT.

This clonotype has just a few counts. V gene TRBV7-2 combines with J gene TRBJ2-1; D might be TRBD1 or TRBD2, each matching 6 bases. The V and J ends lost 3 bases and 3 bases respectively, with 15 bases between them. The CDR3 contains 16 residues. Germline assignment: CDR1 SGHTA and CDR2 FQGNSA. The CDR3 protein is CASSFLSRGRYNEQFF. CDR3 in DNA: TGTGCCAGCAGCTTCTTGAGTCGGGGGCGCTACAATGAGCAGTTCTTC.

In DNA, the CDR3 is TGTGCCATCAGTGCTGGGGGCGACGTCAAAAACATTCAGTACTTC. Protein sequence: CAISAGGDVKNIQYF. The chain employs TRBV10-3 and TRBJ2-4; D may be TRBD1 (6 bases). The germline CDR1 and CDR2 sequences are ENHRY and SYGVKD. CDR3 length: 15 amino acids. With 4 bases removed from V and 3 bases from J, the gap between germline ends came to 13 bases.

In this sample, this clonotype turned up a few times. The chain joins TRBV3-1 to TRBJ2-2; D gene uncertain. Trimming took off 4 bases at V and 6 bases at J, with 6 bases between the two ends. Per germline, CDR1 LGHDT and CDR2 YNNKEL (reference sequence). This CDR3 has 12 residues. For the CDR3, the DNA is TGTGCCAGCAGCCGTGAGGCCGGGGAGCTGTTTTTT. It translates to CASSREAGELFF.

In this sample, this clonotype turned up a few times. The chain couples TRBV7-9 to TRBJ1-1; 10 bases line up with TRBD1. The germline gives CDR1 SEHNR, CDR2 FQNEAQ (reference sequence). This CDR3 contains 13 residues. The CDR3 is CAPDRGLWTEAFF. The CDR3 region has the DNA TGTGCTCCTGACAGGGGGCTGTGGACTGAAGCTTTCTTT. Complete variable domain (other parts from reference TRBV7-9 and TRBJ1-1): DTGVSQNPRHKITKRGQNVTFRCDPISEHNRLYWYRQTLGQGPEFLTYFQNEAQLEKSRLLSDRFSAERPKGSFSTLEIQRTEQGDSAMYLCAPDRGLWTEAFFGQGTRLTVV.